This section outlines one T cell receptor beta chain sequence together with its context. A read error may produce the germline difference seen at one junction end. The table came from immunoSEQ multiplex PCR; TCRdb's copy has only in-frame clones and leaves some out. This sample carries about 190,000 clones, 75% to 85% of them seen once, and the ten largest clones take around a sixth. This record comes from a study of blood T cell repertoires in COVID-19. On the study more broadly: Sites in the United States, Italy and Spain provided acute and convalescent COVID-19 samples. T cells, B-cell-depleted T cells, or PBMCs supplied cDNA or gDNA.

Germline V gene lookup returns CDR1 KGHDR and CDR2 SFDVKD. This CDR3 comprises 15 residues. The clonotype originates from a woman aged 45-65 years with acute COVID-19. Sequenced: PBMCs or T cells enriched from blood (not recorded which). The chain joins TRBV24-1 to TRBJ2-3, with 7 bases matching TRBD2. CDR3 sequence: CATSDLGEGTDTQYF. The CDR3 coding sequence is TGTGCCACAAGTGATTTGGGGGAGGGGACAGATACGCAGTATTTT.